This T cell receptor beta chain was sequenced during a study of long-term antiretroviral therapy in people with HIV (dated by TCRdb to about 2022). About the full investigation: The earliest samples were collected approximately a decade before the 2015 WHO recommendation for immediate ART, a period when ART was typically delayed until CD4 counts fell. Whether ART initiation and durable HIV suppression were associated with changes in peripheral blood TRB repertoire composition and diversity was tested in a retrospective serial study. A total of roughly 200 cryopreserved PBMC samples were contributed to the cohort by 30 adults with confirmed HIV infection, with samples collected serially over a mean of approximately 6 years (range 1-12). About 40% of the roughly 30 participants with HIV were female. No cross-contamination during QIAcube processing was seen in test extractions of a monoclonal T-cell line run alongside around 34 polyclonal samples. Points the paper makes about the study in general: Limited PBMC availability meant only the TCR beta chain was sequenced, without alpha chain pairing. At every time point, the repertoire was dominated by expanded TRB clones first identified before ART initiation, although this dominance fluctuated and, in many PLHIV, declined after ART. Starting ART was linked to a significant rise in TRB diversity, yet even with long-term ART the diversity remained significantly lower than in transplant donor controls. The samples span the years 2004 to 2017, and the ART regimens used at that time may not be as effective as current regimens. Compared with controls, HIV repertoires had narrower CDR3 length ranges, and the network structure pointed to an antigen-experienced repertoire that shifted only slightly toward naive after ART. No data were available on ART adherence, viral resistance or therapy changes, limiting inferences about post-ART repertoire changes. Because cell numbers in pre-ART samples were limited, unsorted PBMC were profiled instead of sorted CD4+ and CD8+ T cells.

The immunoSEQ hsTCRB v3.0 assay was used at survey level resolution to sequence the TRB variable region. TRB sequencing targeted a depth of roughly 35,000-55,000 T-cell genomes per sample. TRB libraries were pooled and sequenced on an Illumina MiSeq using a v3 150-cycle kit. Under the source paper's analysis protocol: Repertoire analysis ran in R within a reproducible Nextflow workflow covering QC, data transformation and analysis. Custom analyses were implemented in LymphoSeq2, an R package for AIRR-Seq data exploration. Several samples that produced fewer than 5000 total TRB sequences were removed, so 150 to 200 HIV repertoires were analyzed. Among the approximately 190 retained HIV repertoires, some 59 were collected before ART initiation and approximately 130 after ART initiation. Repertoires were downsampled to 5000 TRB nucleotide sequences, with summary statistics averaged over 100 downsampling iterations. TRB sequences were retained for analysis only if CDR3 regions of at least seven amino acids were present. A Shannon entropy-derived clonality score and the Gini coefficient were used to measure diversity. In the repertoire networks, any two of the top 5000 CDR3 amino acid sequences were linked whenever the two sequences differed by an edit distance of one. GLIPH2 predicted antigen specificity groups and MHC restriction for TRB CDR3 amino acid sequences. CDR3 amino acid sequences were matched against VDJdb and McPAS-TCR to flag known CMV, EBV, HIV or tissue antigen associations. Pre-ART, post-ART and control groups were compared with Wilcoxon signed-rank tests and Holm-Bonferroni correction. TCRdb limited this immuneACCESS table to in-frame rearrangements with V and J called. A share of clones is missing; checked studies link under half to unresolved V genes, and the rest is unexplained. The V and J calls and the clone size are those of that table, but D and trimming were determined from the DNA. Recorded for this sample are 32,000 or so clones; 65% to 90% of them occurred a single time. Approximately 4.4% of the sample is in the top ten clones.

To be included, a participant needed at least one PBMC sample from before ART initiation plus at least two post-ART samples. Treatment was received in the United States of America by all participants with HIV. Before DNA extraction, cryopreserved samples containing roughly 0.9-11 million PBMC were thawed and washed. At the time of the earliest PBMC sample for each participant with HIV, ages ranged from about 20 to 54 years. Per participant, PBMC samples came from 1-4 timepoints prior to ART initiation and 2-8 timepoints following ART initiation, for a median of 7 samples. For every participant, serial HIV viral load, CD4+ T-cell count, ART history and demographic data were obtained. Using a Qiagen kit on a QIAcube, genomic DNA was extracted from unsorted PBMC, with samples processed in batches of 12. V is cut back by 1 base and J by 5 bases, with 8 bases in the junction unmatched. Via the germline V gene, CDR1 is MDHEN and CDR2 SYDVKM. The CDR3 sequence holds 17 residues, the cysteine and phenylalanine included. The CDR3 DNA has 51 bases and is translated from base 1.

Regarding this clone: The specificity of this receptor is unknown. The input lacks base qualities; no much larger clone sits a single base away.

The material sequenced was unsorted PBMCs, taken roughly 3.3 years after starting antiretroviral therapy. The sequence joins TRBV28 to TRBJ1-4; 9 middle bases align to TRBD1. The TCR was taken from a man between 18 and 29 years old with HIV. The base sequence is TGTGCCAGCAGTTTATTCGTGACAGGGGGTCCCAATGAAAAACTGTTTTTT. Its translation is CASSLFVTGGPNEKLFF.